These 28 T cell receptor beta chains share one sample of origin, sequenced in a study of blood T cells in healthy people across ages. The second PCR ran about 6 to 12 cycles with a sample-barcoded 5' primer and J-beta primers. Using its own MiXCR run on the 5' RACE reads, TCRdb lists one record per CDR3 protein. The sample lists over 1,200,000 distinct CDR3 sequences; around 59% were seen once. Sample: blood. The source is a man younger than 30 in good health.

The CDR3 DNA reads TGTGCCACCCTCAAGGGGGGGCCCACAGATACGCAGTATTTT. Translated: CATLKGGPTDTQYF. The chain uses TRBV6-6 and TRBJ2-3; TRBD2 might be the D (7 bases). Germline V CDR1 and CDR2: MNHNY, SVGAGI (reference sequence). V was cut by 10 bases and J by 2 bases, with 16 bases left in between. The CDR3 contains 14 residues.

This chain links TRBV6-5 with TRBJ1-5; unclear D gene. Trimming removed 2 bases from V and 7 bases from J, with 9 bases in between. The length of the CDR3 is 13 residues. CDR1 and CDR2 (germline): MNHEY, SVGAGI. CDR3 sequence (DNA): TGTGCCAGCAGTTACACGTCTGACCAGCCCCAGCATTTT. It encodes CASSYTSDQPQHF.

The J gene is TRBJ1-2, the V gene TRBV7-8, with D perhaps matching TRBD1 (5 bases). V was trimmed by 10 bases and J by 6 bases, leaving 12 bases between them. Germline loops: CDR1 SGHVS, CDR2 FQNEAQ. The CDR3 runs 11 residues. CDR3 sequence (DNA): TGTGCCACCAAGTGGGGCCATGGCTACACCTTC. Translating it yields CATKWGHGYTF.

The J gene is TRBJ2-1, the V gene TRBV20-1; D is unresolved. This CDR3 is 11 amino acids long. The germline CDR1 and CDR2 sequences are DFQATT and SNEGSKA (reference sequence). Trimming stripped 2 bases from V and 10 bases from J, with 9 bases between. The CDR3 loop reads CSARSVGEQFF. The CDR3 DNA sequence: TGCAGTGCTAGATCAGTGGGGGAGCAGTTCTTC.

The chain employs TRBV16 and TRBJ1-2; tentatively, D is TRBD1 (5 bases). This CDR3 is 16 amino acids long. Between the trimmed V and J ends, which lost 1 base and 0 bases, there was a span of 12 bases. CDR1 and CDR2 from the germline V gene are KGHSY and FQNENV. The CDR3 region is CASSQYWDGSNYGYTF. In DNA form, the CDR3 reads TGTGCCAGCAGCCAATATTGGGACGGGTCTAACTATGGCTACACCTTC.

V gene TRBV6-5 combines with J gene TRBJ2-7, with TRBD2 identical over 8 bases. The CDR3 has 15 residues. Germline CDR1 is MNHEY and CDR2 is SVGAGI. Trimming took 2 bases from V and 5 from J; bases not matched to a gene: 8. In DNA form, the CDR3 reads TGTGCCAGCAGTTACCTTCCGCGGGAGGTCAACGAGCAGTACTTC. Its protein product is CASSYLPREVNEQYF.

In DNA form, the CDR3 reads TGTGCCAGCAGTTACGAAGGGGGGCCCACAGATACGCAGTATTTT. It is translated as CASSYEGGPTDTQYF. The chain has TRBV6-5 and TRBJ2-3; possibly TRBD1 or TRBD2 for D (6 bases each). The germline V gene encodes CDR1 MNHEY and CDR2 SVGAGI. This CDR3 region has 15 residues. V was shortened by 2 bases and J by 2 bases, with 11 bases between the two germline ends.

This clonotype was seen a single time. This sequence joins TRBV4-2 and TRBJ2-1, with TRBD2 matching 8 bases. Per the germline V gene, CDR1 is LGHNA and CDR2 is YNFKEQ. V shed 1 base and J 7 bases; nucleotides not matched to a gene: 6. The CDR3 is 15 amino acids. The CDR3 is CASSQVSGARNEQFF. CDR3 sequence (DNA): TGTGCCAGCAGCCAAGTTAGCGGGGCTCGTAATGAGCAGTTCTTC.

The chain combines TRBV2 with TRBJ2-3, with D perhaps matching TRBD2 (6 bases). Germline V lookup: CDR1 SNHLY, CDR2 FYNNEI. V was shortened by 2 bases and J by 4 bases, with 10 bases between the two germline ends. CDR3 size: 14 residues. DNA of the CDR3: TGTGCCAGCAGTGAACTGCGGGATCCAGATACGCAGTATTTT. Protein: CASSELRDPDTQYF.

V is TRBV29-1 and J is TRBJ2-5; 9 bases fit TRBD2. With V trimmed by 6 bases and J by 11 bases, 13 bases remained unmatched. Germline V gives CDR1 SQVTM, CDR2 ANQGSEA. CDR3 length: 13 residues. This CDR3 is CSVIAGAYNEQYF. The CDR3 DNA is TGCAGCGTAATAGCGGGGGCTTACAATGAGCAGTACTTC. Variable domain in full (rest from reference TRBV29-1 and TRBJ2-5): SAVISQKPSRDICQRGTSLTIQCQVDSQVTMMFWYRQQPGQSLTLIATANQGSEATYESGFVIDKFPISRPNLTFSTLTVSNMSPEDSSIYLCSVIAGAYNEQYFGPGTRLLVL.

This clonotype showed up just a few times. The chain links TRBV5-1 to TRBJ2-3, with 7 bases identical to TRBD1. Trimming removed 4 bases from V and 0 bases from J; junction bases left unmatched: 8. The germline CDR1 and CDR2 sequences are SGHRS and YFSETQ. This CDR3 has 16 amino acids. CDR3 DNA: TGCGCCAGCAGCCTGATAGGGGACAGAAGCACAGATACGCAGTATTTT. It translates to CASSLIGDRSTDTQYF.

The V gene is TRBV2, the J gene TRBJ2-2; TRBD2 matches 7 bases. The germline gives CDR1 SNHLY, CDR2 FYNNEI. The length of the CDR3 is 18 residues. The V gene end was trimmed by 6 bases and the J gene end by 5 bases; junction bases not matched to a gene: 18. CDR3 bases: TGTGCCAGCAGCTTCAGTAGCCCGCCAGCGGGGCTAACCGGGGAGCTGTTTTTT. Encoded protein: CASSFSSPPAGLTGELFF. The whole variable domain, filled in from reference TRBV2 and TRBJ2-2, reads EPEVTQTPSHQVTQMGQEVILRCVPISNHLYFYWYRQILGQKVEFLVSFYNNEISEKSEIFDDQFSVERPDGSNFTLKIRSTKLEDSAMYFCASSFSSPPAGLTGELFFGEGSRLTVL.

V is TRBV27 and J is TRBJ1-5; 7 nucleotides line up with TRBD1. J gave up 5 bases and V 6 bases, and 13 bases lay outside the gene matches. Germline V gene lookup returns CDR1 MNHEY and CDR2 SMNVEV (reference sequence). The CDR3 is 16 amino acids. CDR3 loop: CASRALYRGPDQPQHF. CDR3 sequence (DNA): TGTGCCAGCAGGGCCCTGTACAGGGGACCGGATCAGCCCCAGCATTTT.

This clonotype showed up just once. The chain employs TRBV20-1 and TRBJ1-6; D remains unclear. The CDR3 has 13 amino acids. V was cut by 3 bases and J by 6 bases, with 9 bases left in between. Germline V gene data show CDR1 as DFQATT and CDR2 as SNEGSKA (reference sequence). The CDR3 DNA is TGCAGTGCTAGGTGGCGGAGTAATTCACCCCTCCACTTT. Protein: CSARWRSNSPLHF.

This clonotype was seen only a few times. The gene calls are TRBV29-1 and TRBJ2-2; maybe TRBD2 (5 bases). Per the germline V gene, CDR1 is SQVTM and CDR2 is ANQGSEA. V was pared by 0 bases and J by 0 bases, with 8 bases between. CDR3 length: 15 residues. DNA for the CDR3: TGCAGCGTTGAAGAGGGAGCTTCGAACACCGGGGAGCTGTTTTTT. Its translation is CSVEEGASNTGELFF.

The chain carries TRBV11-2 and TRBJ1-1; 10 bases align to TRBD1. The CDR3 consists of 14 residues. Germline-derived CDR1 and CDR2 are SGHAT and FQNNGV. Germline trimming cut 4 bases from V and 4 bases from J; bases unmatched to any gene: 3. The CDR3 bases are TGTGCCAGCAGCTCAAGGACAGGGGGCACTGAAGCTTTCTTT. It specifies CASSSRTGGTEAFF.

The chain employs TRBV7-9 and TRBJ1-4, with D hard to call. V lost 4 bases and J lost 0, with 12 bases in between. The CDR3 contains 16 residues. Germline V gives CDR1 SEHNR, CDR2 FQNEAQ (reference sequence). CDR3 in amino acids: CASSSLYTATNEKLFF. The CDR3 DNA follows: TGTGCCAGCAGCTCTCTCTACACCGCAACTAATGAAAAACTGTTTTTT.

The genes are TRBV10-3 and TRBJ2-2; 10 nucleotides align to TRBD1. The CDR3 has 18 amino acids. Germline V gene sequence: CDR1 ENHRY, CDR2 SYGVKD. V was pared by 5 bases and J by 3 bases, with 12 bases of the junction left unmatched. The CDR3 here is CAISPGPGQGVDTGELFF. The CDR3 coding sequence is TGTGCCATCAGTCCCGGCCCTGGACAGGGGGTGGACACCGGGGAGCTGTTTTTT.

The chain carries TRBV5-1 and TRBJ2-1, with TRBD2 as a possible D gene (11 bases). Matching the DNA end better, TRBJ2-7 makes the J call doubtful. The germline CDR1 and CDR2 sequences are SGHRS and YFSETQ. This CDR3 is 18 amino acids long. The chain's CDR3 is CASTGTGAMTSGIGEQYF. In nucleotides, the CDR3 is TGCGCCAGCACCGGGACAGGGGCGATGACTAGCGGGATTGGCGAGCAGTACTTC.

This clonotype was found a few times. The V and J genes are TRBV10-3 and TRBJ1-2; D not resolved. CDR3 length equals 16 residues. Trimming removed 3 bases from V and 2 bases from J, with 16 bases in between. Germline V gene sequence: CDR1 ENHRY, CDR2 SYGVKD. In DNA, the CDR3 is TGTGCCATCAGTGAATCGGCCTCGGGGAGGAACTATGGCTACACCTTC. The encoded protein is CAISESASGRNYGYTF.

This clonotype was counted a few times. This chain uses TRBV10-2 with TRBJ2-1; possible D gene TRBD2, 6 bases. CDR3 length: 15 amino acids. V lost 8 bases, J lost 2 bases, and 16 bases lay in between. CDR1 WSHSY and CDR2 SAAADI come from the germline V gene. CDR3 DNA: TGCGCCAGCCGGCTTCGGGAGTCCCCCTACAATGAGCAGTTCTTC. Translating it yields CASRLRESPYNEQFF.

In the case of this clonotype: A much larger clone sits a single nucleotide away, making a read error possible. The chain recombines TRBV7-2 with TRBJ2-3; D uncertain. Deletions cut 3 bases from V and 4 bases from J, with 5 bases between. The germline V gene has CDR1 SGHTA and CDR2 FQGNSA. The CDR3 has 12 amino acids. DNA of the CDR3: TGTGCCAGCAGCTTTTACGCAGATACGCAGTATTTT. Translation: CASSFYADTQYF. The variable domain in full, completed from reference TRBV7-2 and TRBJ2-3, reads GAGVSQSPSNKVTEKGKDVELRCDPISGHTALYWYRQSLGQGLEFLIYFQGNSAPDKSGLPSDRFSAERTGGSVSTLTIQRTQQEDSAVYLCASSFYADTQYFGPGTRLTVL.

CDR3 in amino acids: CASSLASGGSEQYF. The CDR3 nucleotides are TGCGCCAGCAGCTTGGCCAGCGGGGGAAGCGAGCAGTACTTC. The chain employs TRBV5-1 and TRBJ2-7; 8 bases fit TRBD2. Germline trimming cut 0 bases from V and 6 bases from J; bases unmatched to any gene: 5. The CDR3 covers 14 residues. Germline values: CDR1 SGHRS, CDR2 YFSETQ.

V gene TRBV12-5 combines with J gene TRBJ2-1, with 7 positions matching TRBD1. CDR1 is LGHNT, CDR2 FRNRAP, per germline. This CDR3 spans 17 amino acids. The junction had 5 bases not matched to a gene; V was cut back by 0 bases and J by 0 bases. The CDR3 sequence: CASGLVTGPSSYNEQFF. The CDR3 DNA sequence: TGTGCTAGTGGTTTGGTGACAGGGCCGAGCTCCTACAATGAGCAGTTCTTC.

The chain couples TRBV20-1 to TRBJ1-4, with TRBD1 identical over 7 bases. Per the germline V gene, CDR1 is DFQATT and CDR2 is SNEGSKA (reference sequence). J lost 7 bases, V lost 6 bases, and 8 bases had no gene match. This CDR3 has 13 amino acids. The chain's CDR3 is CSARGRGGEKLFF. The CDR3 nucleotides read TGCAGTGCCAGGGGCAGGGGGGGTGAAAAACTGTTTTTT.

The V and J genes are TRBV7-9 and TRBJ2-3, with D maybe TRBD1 (6 bases). V gave up 7 bases and J gave up 2 bases, with 13 bases separating them. The CDR3 has 14 amino acids. Germline CDR1 and CDR2: SEHNR and FQNEAQ (reference sequence). The CDR3 DNA is TGTGCCAGCAAGTTGACAGGACCCACAGATACGCAGTATTTT. The encoded protein is CASKLTGPTDTQYF.

The chain is built from TRBV28 and TRBJ2-7; TRBD2 matches at 7 bases. The germline V gene encodes CDR1 MDHEN and CDR2 SYDVKM. This CDR3 contains 14 residues. V shed 6 bases and J 4 bases; nucleotides not matched to a gene: 9. CDR3 in DNA: TGTGCCAGCAGCGCCGGGGGGTTCTTGTACGAGCAGTACTTC. Amino acids: CASSAGGFLYEQYF.

The rearrangement links TRBV14 to TRBJ2-7; D uncertain. The V end was cut by 0 bases, the J end by 2 bases, with 11 bases between. The CDR3 is 15 residues long. Germline CDR1 is SGHDN and CDR2 is FVKESK. The CDR3 loop is CASSQDLRQPYEQYF. DNA of the CDR3: TGTGCCAGCAGCCAAGATCTACGGCAGCCCTACGAGCAGTACTTC.